The clone carrying this T cell receptor (beta chain) showed up just a few times. Its antigen is unknown. Extracted RNA was reverse transcribed, and the resulting cDNA served as sequencing template. Assay: immunoSEQ multiplex PCR; the TCRdb copy retains only in-frame clones and omits some. Among some 120,000 clones listed, 61% were seen once. This sample is part of a study of CD8+ T cells in alopecia areata. Study-wide results and limits: Clonality was higher in lesional than normal scalp, especially in alopecia totalis/universalis. Scalp sample sequencing also detects resident alphabeta T cells of normal skin.

There are 15 residues in the CDR3. Germline V CDR1 and CDR2: SGHRS, YFSETQ. With 4 bases clipped from V and 2 bases from J, the junction kept 1 base outside the gene matches. Treatment denoted: oral pan-JAK inhibitor, 5-10 mg twice daily. Obtained from alopecia areata patients were lesional scalp punch biopsies along with peripheral blood. The TCR comes from a human donor with alopecia areata. The sample was CD4+ T cells sorted from blood, taken at week 4, from a patient treated with tofacitinib. This chain links TRBV5-1 with TRBJ2-3; the match to TRBD2 covers 13 bases. The CDR3 sequence: CASSGLAGDTDTQYF. The CDR3 nucleotides are TGCGCCAGCAGCGGACTAGCGGGAGACACAGATACGCAGTATTTT.